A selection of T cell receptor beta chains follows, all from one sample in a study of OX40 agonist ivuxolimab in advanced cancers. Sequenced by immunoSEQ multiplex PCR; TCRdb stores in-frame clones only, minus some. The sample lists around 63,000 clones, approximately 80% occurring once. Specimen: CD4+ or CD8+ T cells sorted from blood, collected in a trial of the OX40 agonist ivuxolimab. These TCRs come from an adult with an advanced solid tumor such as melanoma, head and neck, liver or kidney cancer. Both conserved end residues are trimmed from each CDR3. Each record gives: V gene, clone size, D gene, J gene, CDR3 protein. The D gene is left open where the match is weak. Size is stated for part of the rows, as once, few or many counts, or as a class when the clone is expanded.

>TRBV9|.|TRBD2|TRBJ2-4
ASSAEGGTSGSLAKNIQY
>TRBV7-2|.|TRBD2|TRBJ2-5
ASSLPNPGLAGD
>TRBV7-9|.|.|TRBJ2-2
ASSLETNTGELF
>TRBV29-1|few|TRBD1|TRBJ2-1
SETGQGPYNEQF
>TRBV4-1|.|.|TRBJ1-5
ASSHGPNQPQH
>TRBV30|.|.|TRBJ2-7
AWSRGLTYEQY
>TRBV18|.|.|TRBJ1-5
ASSPRAGALQPQH
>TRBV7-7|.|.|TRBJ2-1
ASSPGLASDEQF
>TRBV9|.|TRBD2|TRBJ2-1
ASSGSGRAAWYEQF
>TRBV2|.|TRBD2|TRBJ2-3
ASSERTSGGTDTQY
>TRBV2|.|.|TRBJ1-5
ASSVAGLYQPQH
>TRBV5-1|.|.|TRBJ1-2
ASSFAPNYGYT
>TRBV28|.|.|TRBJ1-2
ASSLLAAYGYT
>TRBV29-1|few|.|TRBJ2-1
SVDLGVGNEQF
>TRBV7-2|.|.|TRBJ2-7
ASSPGVSPSYEQY
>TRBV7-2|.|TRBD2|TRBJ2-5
ASSLGASGAETQY
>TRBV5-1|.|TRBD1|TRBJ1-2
ASSPHSGTGAHT
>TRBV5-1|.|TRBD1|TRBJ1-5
ASSPGQGWNQPQH